The 28 T cell receptor beta chains below all came from one sample that was sequenced in a study of blood T cells in healthy people across ages. Primed by a sample-barcoded 5' primer and a J-beta primer mix, a second PCR proceeded for roughly 6 to 12 cycles. In TCRdb, the 5' RACE reads were re-called with MiXCR into one record per CDR3 protein. The table lists around 970,000 distinct CDR3 sequences, roughly half of them singletons. Input material: blood. These receptor sequences come from a woman aged 55-70 years in good health.

This chain connects TRBV5-5 to TRBJ2-3; either TRBD1 or TRBD2 may fit D (5 bases each). V was cut by 2 bases and J by 2 bases, with 9 bases left in between. CDR3 size: 14 residues. Germline lookup yields CDR1 SGHKS and CDR2 YYEKEE (reference sequence). The CDR3 DNA sequence: TGTGCCAGCAGCTTTGAAGGGACCACAGATACGCAGTATTTT. Its translation is CASSFEGTTDTQYF.

This chain joins TRBV20-1 and TRBJ2-5; 11 bases are shared with TRBD2. V was pared by 3 bases and J by 3 bases, with 6 bases of the junction left unmatched. This CDR3 is built from 15 residues. Germline CDR1 and CDR2: DFQATT and SNEGSKA (reference sequence). The CDR3 DNA reads as TGCAGTGCTAGCCAGGGACTAGCGGCAAAAGAGACCCAGTACTTC. This sequence encodes CSASQGLAAKETQYF.

The V call is TRBV5-6, the J call TRBJ2-1; TRBD2 might be the D (5 bases). V was clipped by 5 bases and J by 9 bases, with 12 bases between them. In germline, CDR1 is SGHDT, CDR2 YYEEEE. The CDR3 is 12 residues long. This chain's CDR3 is CASRSSGTEQFF. In DNA, the CDR3 is TGTGCCAGCAGATCGAGCGGAACTGAGCAGTTCTTC.

This clonotype has a handful of counts. The chain carries TRBV5-1 and TRBJ2-3; the match to TRBD2 covers 12 bases. The CDR3 runs 16 residues. V dropped 7 bases and J dropped 3; count of bases not matched to a gene: 9. Germline-derived CDR1 and CDR2 are SGHRS and YFSETQ. CDR3: CASAPTSGRWTDTQYF. DNA for the CDR3: TGCGCCAGCGCCCCGACTAGCGGGAGATGGACAGATACGCAGTATTTT.

The CDR3, as DNA: TGTGCCACCAGCAGGCCCCCTTGGTCTAGCGGGAGTGGGCACACTAGCACAGATACGCAGTATTTT. This codes for CATSRPPWSSGSGHTSTDTQYF. The chain has TRBV15 and TRBJ2-3; 10 nucleotides agree with TRBD2. CDR3 length equals 22 residues. CDR1 is LNHNV and CDR2 is YYDKDF in the germline V gene (reference sequence). J lost 0 bases, V lost 3 bases, and 21 bases had no gene match.

The chain joins TRBV6-5 to TRBJ2-7; 7 positions match TRBD1. The J call may be wrong; the DNA end is better matched by TRBJ2-5. Germline V CDR1 and CDR2: MNHEY, SVGAGI. The CDR3 is 15 residues long. CDR3 sequence (DNA): TGTGCCAGCAGTTACTCGACAGGGATGGGGGAGACCCAGTACTTC. Residues: CASSYSTGMGETQYF.

In its sample, this clonotype was seen many times. One junction end does not reproduce the germline sequence, and a read error may be involved. The chain joins TRBV5-1 to TRBJ2-6; D may be TRBD2 (6 bases). Per germline, CDR1 SGHRS and CDR2 YFSETQ. The CDR3 sequence is 15 residues long. The CDR3 loop reads CASSGGSSGANVLTF. The DNA for the CDR3 is TGTGCCAGCAGTGGAGGGTCCTCTGGGGCCAACGTCCTGACTTTC.

This clonotype was seen only a few times. The chain combines TRBV11-2 with TRBJ2-1; 8 nucleotides align to TRBD2. Germline-derived CDR1 and CDR2 are SGHAT and FQNNGV. The trim removed 5 bases at V and 8 bases at J, leaving 17 bases unmatched. The CDR3 totals 17 residues. The CDR3 protein is CASSQHGLASREHEQFF. The CDR3 nucleotides are TGTGCCAGCAGCCAACACGGACTAGCCTCTCGGGAACATGAGCAGTTCTTC.

There are a few counts of this clonotype. The rearrangement joins TRBV29-1 to TRBJ2-2; TRBD2 matches 7 bases. Germline CDR1 is SQVTM and CDR2 is ANQGSEA. Trimming removed 7 bases from V and 3 bases from J; junction bases left unmatched: 14. The CDR3 consists of 16 residues. The CDR3 sequence is CSAGGTRPSYTGELFF. The CDR3, as DNA: TGCAGCGCGGGGGGAACGCGGCCTTCTTACACCGGGGAGCTGTTTTTT.

This clonotype occurred once. This chain connects TRBV5-5 to TRBJ1-4; no clear D gene. Deletions cut 4 bases from V and 3 bases from J, with 16 bases between. Germline V gene data show CDR1 as SGHKS and CDR2 as YYEKEE (reference sequence). The CDR3 length is 16 residues. CDR3 DNA: TGTGCCAGCAGCCTCAATACCATGCGGGCTAATGAAAAACTGTTTTTT. Translation gives CASSLNTMRANEKLFF.

The V call is TRBV6-2 or TRBV6-3, the J call TRBJ2-5; TRBD2 is a possible D gene (6 bases). The CDR3 runs 16 residues. Germline V gene sequence: CDR1 MNHEY, CDR2 SVGEGT. V lost 4 bases and J 6 bases, leaving 21 bases between the germline ends. The CDR3 here is CASSLLAEGDSKTQYF. CDR3 in DNA: TGTGCCAGCAGTTTACTAGCCGAAGGAGATAGTAAGACCCAGTACTTC.

The chain combines TRBV20-1 with TRBJ2-7; 8 bases map to TRBD2. The CDR3 totals 16 residues. V lost 2 bases, J lost 3 bases, and 12 bases stayed unmatched. Germline-derived CDR1 and CDR2 are DFQATT and SNEGSKA (reference sequence). The CDR3 region is CSARLTGLAKNYEQYF. For the CDR3, the DNA is TGCAGTGCTAGACTTACCGGACTAGCTAAAAACTACGAGCAGTACTTC.

The chain employs TRBV20-1 and TRBJ2-3; 12 nucleotides match TRBD2. Germline V gene lookup returns CDR1 DFQATT and CDR2 SNEGSKA (reference sequence). Trimming cost V 1 base and J 5 bases; bases outside gene matches: 13. The CDR3 is made up of 18 amino acids. CDR3 nucleotides: TGCAGTGCTAGAGTCAAGTGGCTAGCGGGGGGGCGGAGAGATACGCAGTATTTT. It is translated as CSARVKWLAGGRRDTQYF.

This clonotype was seen a few times. The rearrangement links TRBV29-1 to TRBJ2-5, with 7 bases lining up with TRBD1. The CDR3 is 13 amino acids. CDR1 is SQVTM, CDR2 ANQGSEA, per germline. V shed 6 bases and J 1 base; nucleotides not matched to a gene: 5. The CDR3 nucleotides read TGCAGCGTGACAGGGCTACTCCAAGAGACCCAGTACTTC. Amino acid sequence: CSVTGLLQETQYF.

The CDR3 DNA reads as TGTGCCAGCAGTTTCGACAGAGCTTCACCCCTCCACTTT. This encodes CASSFDRASPLHF. This chain links TRBV6-5 with TRBJ1-6; TRBD1 is a possible D gene (5 bases). The CDR3 has 13 amino acids. Germline CDR1 MNHEY, CDR2 SVGAGI. The V gene lost 4 bases and the J gene lost 9 bases, with 10 bases spanning the gap.

The gene calls are TRBV27 and TRBJ2-3, with unresolved D. CDR1 and CDR2 from the germline V gene are MNHEY and SMNVEV (reference sequence). Trimming took off 5 bases at V and 2 bases at J, with 11 bases between the two ends. The CDR3 has 14 amino acids. The CDR3 bases are TGTGCCAGCAGTGTTAGTGCCCCCACAGATACGCAGTATTTT. It translates to CASSVSAPTDTQYF.

This sequence joins TRBV29-1 and TRBJ2-5; 8 nucleotides line up with TRBD1. The length of the CDR3 is 13 residues. V was clipped by 4 bases and J by 5 bases; unmatched bases: 6. Germline V CDR1 and CDR2: SQVTM, ANQGSEA. This CDR3 is CSVVAGGAETQYF. The CDR3 coding sequence is TGCAGCGTTGTAGCAGGGGGCGCGGAGACCCAGTACTTC.

The chain recombines TRBV2 with TRBJ2-7; D is ambiguous. V lost 4 bases and J 4 bases, leaving 17 bases between the germline ends. The CDR3 runs to 15 residues. Germline V gene lookup returns CDR1 SNHLY and CDR2 FYNNEI. For the CDR3, the DNA is TGTGCCAGCAGTGTCGGTCACACCTCTAATTACGAGCAGTACTTC. Protein sequence: CASSVGHTSNYEQYF.

The chain joins TRBV6-6 to TRBJ2-7, with D perhaps being TRBD1 or TRBD2 (5 bases each). V dropped 10 bases and J dropped 0 bases, with 16 bases sitting between them. This CDR3 spans 14 amino acids. Germline CDR1 reads MNHNY; CDR2 reads SVGAGI (reference sequence). The CDR3 coding sequence is TGTGCCACCCTGGGACGGAAGAGCTCCTACGAGCAGTACTTC. It yields the protein CATLGRKSSYEQYF.

This clonotype was found a few times. This chain uses TRBV27 with TRBJ1-5; D may be TRBD1 (5 bases). The CDR3 consists of 15 residues. Germline CDR1 is MNHEY and CDR2 is SMNVEV (reference sequence). V was clipped by 3 bases and J by 0 bases, with 9 bases between them. CDR3 DNA: TGTGCCAGCAGTTTGACAGTTTATAGCAATCAGCCCCAGCATTTT. Encoded protein: CASSLTVYSNQPQHF.

On this clonotype: Since a much larger clone is just one base distant, this may be a read error. The V and J genes are TRBV10-3 and TRBJ1-5, with a possible D match to TRBD1 (6 bases). The germline V gene encodes CDR1 ENHRY and CDR2 SYGVKD. The CDR3 length is 13 residues. The CDR3 region has the DNA TGTGCCATCAAGGGGGGGCTGAATCAGCCCCTGCATTTT. Translation: CAIKGGLNQPLHF.

The V call is TRBV11-3, the J call TRBJ2-7, with D possibly called TRBD1 or TRBD2 (5 bases each). Germline CDR1 and CDR2: SGHNT and YENEEA. The length of the CDR3 is 13 residues. V gave up 5 bases and J gave up 7 bases, with 15 bases separating them. CDR3 residues: CASSRQRGYEQYF. The CDR3 bases are TGTGCCAGCAGCCGTCAGAGGGGTTATGAGCAGTACTTC.

The chain links TRBV29-1 to TRBJ2-3; 11 positions agree with TRBD2. Trimming removed 8 bases from V and 4 bases from J; junction bases left unmatched: 14. CDR1 and CDR2 (germline): SQVTM, ANQGSEA. The CDR3 consists of 16 residues. CDR3 sequence reads: CSHPATSGIGADTQYF. The CDR3 DNA sequence: TGCAGCCACCCGGCGACTAGCGGGATTGGTGCAGATACGCAGTATTTT.

The J gene is TRBJ1-2, the V gene TRBV2; TRBD1 is a possible D gene (6 bases). CDR1 is SNHLY and CDR2 is FYNNEI in the germline V gene. The CDR3 length is 15 residues. The V and J ends lost 6 bases and 4 bases respectively, with 18 bases between them. CDR3 in amino acids: CASSVLQGGVYGYTF. CDR3 bases: TGTGCCAGCAGCGTCCTACAGGGAGGGGTCTATGGCTACACCTTC.

This rearrangement joins TRBV20-1 to TRBJ2-7, with D possibly TRBD2 on 6 matching bases. Trimming stripped 3 bases from V and 4 bases from J, with 16 bases between. This CDR3 is 14 amino acids long. Germline V gene lookup returns CDR1 DFQATT and CDR2 SNEGSKA (reference sequence). Here the CDR3 DNA reads TGCAGTGCTAGCGGGGTTCTGGAGGGATACGAGCAGTACTTC. Protein sequence: CSASGVLEGYEQYF.

This clonotype has a handful of counts. The chain is built from TRBV4-1 and TRBJ2-3; 10 nucleotides line up with TRBD1. Germline V CDR1 and CDR2: MGHRA, YSYEKL. J lost 0 bases, V lost 2 bases, and 5 bases had no gene match. The CDR3 covers 17 residues. The CDR3 DNA is TGCGCCAGCAGCCAACTTCCGGGACAGGGGAGCACAGATACGCAGTATTTT. Its protein product is CASSQLPGQGSTDTQYF.

The chain combines TRBV5-6 with TRBJ2-1, with D perhaps matching TRBD2 (6 bases). The J call may be mistaken, given a closer DNA end match to TRBJ2-7. The CDR3 runs 14 residues. Germline V CDR1 and CDR2: SGHDT, YYEEEE. The CDR3 nucleotides are TGTGCCAGCAGCTTTGCGGGAAACACCTACGAGCAGTACTTC. It yields the protein CASSFAGNTYEQYF.

The chain links TRBV7-6 to TRBJ2-1; TRBD2 agrees at 10 bases. The length of the CDR3 is 15 residues. The germline gives CDR1 SGHVS, CDR2 FNYEAQ. Trimming cost V 5 bases and J 3 bases; bases outside gene matches: 4. DNA for the CDR3: TGTGCCAGCAGCCGCTCTAGCGGGGGCTACAATGAGCAGTTCTTC. Translation: CASSRSSGGYNEQFF.